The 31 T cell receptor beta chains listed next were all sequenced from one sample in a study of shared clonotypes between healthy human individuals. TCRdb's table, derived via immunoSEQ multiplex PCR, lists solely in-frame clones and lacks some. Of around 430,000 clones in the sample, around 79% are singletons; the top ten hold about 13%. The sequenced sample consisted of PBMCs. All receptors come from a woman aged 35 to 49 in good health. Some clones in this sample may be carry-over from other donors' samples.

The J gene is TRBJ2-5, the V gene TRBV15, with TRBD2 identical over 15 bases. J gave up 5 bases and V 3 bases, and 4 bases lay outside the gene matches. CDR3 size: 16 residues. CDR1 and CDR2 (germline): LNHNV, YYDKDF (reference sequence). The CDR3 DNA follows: TGTGCCACCAGCAGGGGAGGGACTAGCGGGAGGGAGACCCAGTACTTC. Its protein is CATSRGGTSGRETQYF. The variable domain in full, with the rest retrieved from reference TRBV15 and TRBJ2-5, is DAMVIQNPRYQVTQFGKPVTLSCSQTLNHNVMYWYQQKSSQAPKLLFHYYDKDFNNEADTPDNFQSRRPNTSFCFLDIRSPGLGDTAMYLCATSRGGTSGRETQYFGPGTRLLVL.

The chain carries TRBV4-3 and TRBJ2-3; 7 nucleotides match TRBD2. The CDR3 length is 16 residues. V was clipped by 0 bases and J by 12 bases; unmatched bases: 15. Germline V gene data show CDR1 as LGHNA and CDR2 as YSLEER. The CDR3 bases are TGCGCCAGCAGCCAAGATTGGGGGGGAGGACTAGGAGGTCAGTATTTT. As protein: CASSQDWGGGLGGQYF.

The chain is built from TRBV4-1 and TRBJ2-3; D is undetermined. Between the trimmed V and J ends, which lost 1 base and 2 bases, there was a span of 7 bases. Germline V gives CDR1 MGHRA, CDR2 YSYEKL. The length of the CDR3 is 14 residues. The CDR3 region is CASSQAVTTDTQYF. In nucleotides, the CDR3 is TGCGCCAGCAGCCAAGCGGTTACCACAGATACGCAGTATTTT.

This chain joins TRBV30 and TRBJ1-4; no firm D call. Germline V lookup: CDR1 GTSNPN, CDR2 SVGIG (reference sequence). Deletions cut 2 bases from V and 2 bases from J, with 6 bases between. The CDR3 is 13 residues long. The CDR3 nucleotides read TGTGCCTGGAGTAGGAGTACTAATGAAAAACTGTTTTTT. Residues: CAWSRSTNEKLFF.

CDR3 region: CASSYSRPGNTIYF. The CDR3 bases are TGTGCCAGCAGTTACTCGCGCCCTGGAAACACCATATATTTT. The rearrangement links TRBV6-5 to TRBJ1-3; D unclear. The CDR3 runs to 14 residues. V lost 0 bases to trimming and J lost 2 bases, with 5 bases between them. Germline lookup yields CDR1 MNHEY and CDR2 SVGAGI.

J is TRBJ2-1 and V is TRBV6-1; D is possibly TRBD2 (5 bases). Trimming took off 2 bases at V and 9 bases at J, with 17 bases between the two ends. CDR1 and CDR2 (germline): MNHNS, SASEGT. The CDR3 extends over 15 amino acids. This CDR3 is CASSEKAGSNTEQFF. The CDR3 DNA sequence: TGTGCCAGCAGTGAAAAGGCGGGCTCTAATACTGAGCAGTTCTTC.

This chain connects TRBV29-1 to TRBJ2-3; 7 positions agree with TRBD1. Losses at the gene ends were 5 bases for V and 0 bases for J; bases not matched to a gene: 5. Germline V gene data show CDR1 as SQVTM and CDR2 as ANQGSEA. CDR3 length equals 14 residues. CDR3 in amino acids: CSVKRDSSTDTQYF. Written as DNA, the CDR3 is TGCAGCGTTAAAAGGGACAGCAGCACAGATACGCAGTATTTT.

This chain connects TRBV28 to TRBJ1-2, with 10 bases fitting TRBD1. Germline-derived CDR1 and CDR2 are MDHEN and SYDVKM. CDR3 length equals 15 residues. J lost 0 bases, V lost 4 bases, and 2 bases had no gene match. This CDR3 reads CASSSGQGANYGYTF. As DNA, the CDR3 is TGTGCCAGCAGTTCTGGACAGGGGGCTAACTATGGCTACACCTTC.

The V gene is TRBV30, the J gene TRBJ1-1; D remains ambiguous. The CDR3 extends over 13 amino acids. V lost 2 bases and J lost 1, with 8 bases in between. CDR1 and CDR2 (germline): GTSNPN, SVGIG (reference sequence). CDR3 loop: CAWSRQANTEAFF. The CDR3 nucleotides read TGTGCCTGGAGTCGGCAGGCGAACACTGAAGCTTTCTTT.

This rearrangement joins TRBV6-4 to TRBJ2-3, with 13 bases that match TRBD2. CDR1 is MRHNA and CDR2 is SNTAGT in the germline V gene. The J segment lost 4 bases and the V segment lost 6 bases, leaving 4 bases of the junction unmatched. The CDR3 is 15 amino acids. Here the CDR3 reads CASSVLAGGPDTQYF. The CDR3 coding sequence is TGTGCCAGCAGCGTACTAGCGGGAGGGCCAGATACGCAGTATTTT.

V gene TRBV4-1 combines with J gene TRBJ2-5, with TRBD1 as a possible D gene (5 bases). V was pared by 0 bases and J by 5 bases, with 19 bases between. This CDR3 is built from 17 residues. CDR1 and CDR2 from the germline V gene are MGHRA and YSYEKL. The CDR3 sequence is CASSQDGGQLGVETQYF. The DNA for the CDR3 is TGCGCCAGCAGCCAAGATGGCGGACAACTGGGCGTGGAGACCCAGTACTTC.

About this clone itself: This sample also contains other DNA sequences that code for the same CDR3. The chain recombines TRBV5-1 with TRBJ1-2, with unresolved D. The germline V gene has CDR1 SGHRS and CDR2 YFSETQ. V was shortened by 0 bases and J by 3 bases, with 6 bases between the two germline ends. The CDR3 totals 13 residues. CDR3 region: CASSLGGDYGYTF. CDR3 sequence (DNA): TGCGCCAGCAGCTTGGGCGGGGACTATGGCTACACCTTC.

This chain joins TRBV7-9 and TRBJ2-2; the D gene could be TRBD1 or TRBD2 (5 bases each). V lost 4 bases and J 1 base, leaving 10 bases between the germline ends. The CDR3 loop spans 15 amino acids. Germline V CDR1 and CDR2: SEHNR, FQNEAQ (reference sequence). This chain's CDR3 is CASSSGTENTGELFF. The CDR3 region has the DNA TGTGCCAGCAGCTCGGGGACCGAGAACACCGGGGAGCTGTTTTTT.

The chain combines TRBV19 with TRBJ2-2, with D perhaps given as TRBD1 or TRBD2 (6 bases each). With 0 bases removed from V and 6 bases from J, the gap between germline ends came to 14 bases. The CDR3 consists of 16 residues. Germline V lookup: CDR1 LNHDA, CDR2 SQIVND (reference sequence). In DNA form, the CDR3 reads TGTGCCAGTAGTATAGAGGGGGGCTCTGGCGCCGGGGAGCTGTTTTTT. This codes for CASSIEGGSGAGELFF.

The CDR3 DNA reads TGCGCCAGCAGCATTGGAGGGGCGGGGAACACTGAAGCTTTCTTT. Its protein is CASSIGGAGNTEAFF. The rearrangement uses TRBV5-1 and TRBJ1-1; tentative D call: TRBD1 (5 bases). CDR1 SGHRS and CDR2 YFSETQ come from the germline V gene. V was shortened by 4 bases and J by 1 base, with 14 bases between the two germline ends. CDR3 length: 15 amino acids.

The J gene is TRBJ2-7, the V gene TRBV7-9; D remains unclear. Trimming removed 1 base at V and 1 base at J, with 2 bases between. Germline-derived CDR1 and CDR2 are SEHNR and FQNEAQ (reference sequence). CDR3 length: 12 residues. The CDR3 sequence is CASSLESYEQYF. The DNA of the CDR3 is TGTGCCAGCAGCTTAGAATCCTACGAGCAGTACTTC.

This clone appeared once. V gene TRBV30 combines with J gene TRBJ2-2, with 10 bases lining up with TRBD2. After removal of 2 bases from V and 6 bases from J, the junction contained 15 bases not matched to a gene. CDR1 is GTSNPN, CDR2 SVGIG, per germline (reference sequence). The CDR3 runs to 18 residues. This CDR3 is CAWSSEAGGPLGAGELFF. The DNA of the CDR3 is TGTGCCTGGAGTTCTGAAGCGGGAGGGCCGTTGGGGGCCGGGGAGCTGTTTTTT.

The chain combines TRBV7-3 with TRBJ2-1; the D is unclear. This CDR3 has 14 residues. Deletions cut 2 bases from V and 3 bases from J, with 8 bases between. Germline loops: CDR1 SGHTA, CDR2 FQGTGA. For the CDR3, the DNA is TGTGCCAGCAGCTTAGCTAGGGACTACAATGAGCAGTTCTTC. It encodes CASSLARDYNEQFF.

The CDR3 spells CASSYSGAGLRNEAFF. CDR3 nucleotides: TGTGCCAGCAGTTACTCGGGCGCGGGTCTGAGGAATGAGGCTTTCTTT. This chain joins TRBV6-6 and TRBJ1-1; no definite D call. V dropped 0 bases and J dropped 11 bases, with 22 bases sitting between them. The CDR3 spans 16 residues. Germline CDR1 is MNHNY and CDR2 is SVGAGI (reference sequence).

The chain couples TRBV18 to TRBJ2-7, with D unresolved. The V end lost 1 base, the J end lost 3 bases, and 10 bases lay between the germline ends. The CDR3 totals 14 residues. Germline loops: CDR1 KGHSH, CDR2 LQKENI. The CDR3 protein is CASSPRLSGYEQYF. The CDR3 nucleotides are TGTGCCAGCTCACCACGCCTATCCGGCTACGAGCAGTACTTC.

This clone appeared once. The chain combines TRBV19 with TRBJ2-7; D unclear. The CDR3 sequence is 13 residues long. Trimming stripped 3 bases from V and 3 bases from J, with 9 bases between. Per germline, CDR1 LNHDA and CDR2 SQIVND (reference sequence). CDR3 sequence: CASSIGRVYEQYF. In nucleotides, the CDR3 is TGTGCCAGTAGTATCGGCAGAGTCTACGAGCAGTACTTC.

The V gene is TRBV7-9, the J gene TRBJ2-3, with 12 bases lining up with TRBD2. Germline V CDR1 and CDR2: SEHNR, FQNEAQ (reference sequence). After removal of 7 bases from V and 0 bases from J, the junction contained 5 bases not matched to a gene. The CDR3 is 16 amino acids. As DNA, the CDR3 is TGTGCCAGCACCCGGACTAGCGGGGCTAGCACAGATACGCAGTATTTT. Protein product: CASTRTSGASTDTQYF.

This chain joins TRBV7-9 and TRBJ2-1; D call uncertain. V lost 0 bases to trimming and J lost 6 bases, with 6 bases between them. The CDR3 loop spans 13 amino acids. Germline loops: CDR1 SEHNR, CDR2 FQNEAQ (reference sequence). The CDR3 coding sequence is TGTGCCAGCAGCTTAGCTCCGGGCAATGAGCAGTTCTTC. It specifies CASSLAPGNEQFF.

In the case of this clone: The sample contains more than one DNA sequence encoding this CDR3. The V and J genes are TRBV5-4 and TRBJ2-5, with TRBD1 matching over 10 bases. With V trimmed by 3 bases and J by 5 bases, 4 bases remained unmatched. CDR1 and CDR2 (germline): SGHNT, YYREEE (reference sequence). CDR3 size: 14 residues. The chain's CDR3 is CASSSTGGAETQYF. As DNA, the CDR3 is TGTGCCAGCAGCTCGACAGGGGGCGCGGAGACCCAGTACTTC.

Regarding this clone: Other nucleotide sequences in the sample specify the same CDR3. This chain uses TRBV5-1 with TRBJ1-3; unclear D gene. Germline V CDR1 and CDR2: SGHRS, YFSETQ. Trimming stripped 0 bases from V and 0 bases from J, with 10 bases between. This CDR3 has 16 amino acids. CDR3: CASSLEPLSSGNTIYF. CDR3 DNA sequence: TGCGCCAGCAGCTTGGAACCTCTGAGCTCTGGAAACACCATATATTTT.

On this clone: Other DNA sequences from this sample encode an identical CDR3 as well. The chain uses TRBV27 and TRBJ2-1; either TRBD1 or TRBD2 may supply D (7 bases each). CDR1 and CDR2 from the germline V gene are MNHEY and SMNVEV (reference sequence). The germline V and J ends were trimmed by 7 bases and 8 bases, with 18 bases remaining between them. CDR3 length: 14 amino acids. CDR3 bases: TGTGCCAGCACTCGTGGGAGGGGGCTTGATGAGCAGTTCTTC. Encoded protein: CASTRGRGLDEQFF.

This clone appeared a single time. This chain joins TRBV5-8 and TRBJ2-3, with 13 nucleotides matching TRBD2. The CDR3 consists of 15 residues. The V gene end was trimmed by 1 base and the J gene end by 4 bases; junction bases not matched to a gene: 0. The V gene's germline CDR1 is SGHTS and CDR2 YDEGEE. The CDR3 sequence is CASSLTSGRADTQYF. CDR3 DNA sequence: TGTGCCAGCAGCTTGACTAGCGGGAGGGCAGATACGCAGTATTTT.

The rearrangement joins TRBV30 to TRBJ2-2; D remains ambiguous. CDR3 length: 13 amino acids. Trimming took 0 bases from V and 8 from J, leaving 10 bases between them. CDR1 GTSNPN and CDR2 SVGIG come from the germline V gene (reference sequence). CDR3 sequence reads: CAWSVGEAGELFF. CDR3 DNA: TGTGCCTGGAGTGTAGGCGAGGCGGGGGAGCTGTTTTTT.

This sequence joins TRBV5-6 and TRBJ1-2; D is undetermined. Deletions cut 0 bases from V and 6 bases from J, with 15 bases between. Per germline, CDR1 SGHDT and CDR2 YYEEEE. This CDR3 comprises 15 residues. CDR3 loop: CASSLGSTSYDGYTF. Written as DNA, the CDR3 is TGTGCCAGCAGCTTGGGCAGTACGTCCTATGATGGCTACACCTTC.

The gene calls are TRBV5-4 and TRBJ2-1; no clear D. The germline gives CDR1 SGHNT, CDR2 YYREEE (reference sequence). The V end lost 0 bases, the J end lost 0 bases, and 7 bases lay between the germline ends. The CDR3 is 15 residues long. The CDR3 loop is CASSLARSSYNEQFF. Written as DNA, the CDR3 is TGTGCCAGCAGCTTGGCCAGGAGCTCCTACAATGAGCAGTTCTTC.

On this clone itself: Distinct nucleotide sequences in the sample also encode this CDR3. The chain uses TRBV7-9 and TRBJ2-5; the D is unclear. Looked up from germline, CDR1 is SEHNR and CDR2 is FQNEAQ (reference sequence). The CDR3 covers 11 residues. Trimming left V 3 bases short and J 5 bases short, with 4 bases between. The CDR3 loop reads CASSFGETQYF. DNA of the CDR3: TGTGCCAGCAGCTTCGGGGAGACCCAGTACTTC.